These 32 T cell receptor beta chains share one sample of origin, sequenced in a study of CD8 T cells in Susac syndrome. Random hexamers served to reverse transcribe roughly 0.45 to 1 ug RNA. TCRdb passed the immunoSEQ multiplex PCR reads through MiXCR, listing each CDR3 protein once. The sample includes about 150,000 distinct CDR3 sequences, over 95% of them seen just once. Sequencing input: CD8+ T cells from PBMCs. All receptors come from a human donor with multiple sclerosis.

J is TRBJ1-5 and V is TRBV7-9; TRBD1 matches 8 bases. CDR3 length equals 16 residues. In germline, CDR1 is SEHNR, CDR2 FQNEAQ (reference sequence). V trimming: 1 base; J trimming: 6 bases; junction bases outside the gene matches: 8. CDR3 in amino acids: CASSLGGAGGGQPQHF. DNA of the CDR3: TGTGCCAGCAGCTTAGGCGGTGCAGGGGGCGGTCAGCCCCAGCATTTT.

A single count supports this clonotype. The chain is built from TRBV11-3 and TRBJ2-5; D perhaps matches TRBD2 (7 bases). CDR1 is SGHNT and CDR2 is YENEEA in the germline V gene. Trimming pared 4 bases from V and 5 bases from J, leaving 20 bases between. The CDR3 contains 16 residues. The CDR3 protein is CASSYIRGARRETQYF. CDR3 DNA: TGTGCCAGCAGCTATATCCGGGGGGCCAGGAGGGAGACCCAGTACTTC. The complete variable domain, with remaining parts taken from reference TRBV11-3 and TRBJ2-5, reads EAGVVQSPRYKIIEKKQPVAFWCNPISGHNTLYWYLQNLGQGPELLIRYENEEAVDDSQLPKDRFSAERLKGVDSTLKIQPAELGDSAVYLCASSYIRGARRETQYFGPGTRLLVL.

The V and J genes are TRBV29-1 and TRBJ2-3, with 9 nucleotides matching TRBD1. This CDR3 is built from 12 residues. Germline-derived CDR1 and CDR2 are SQVTM and ANQGSEA. Trimming removed 7 bases from V and 7 bases from J; junction bases left unmatched: 6. CDR3 in amino acids: CSAMDRGNTQYF. DNA of the CDR3: TGCAGCGCAATGGACAGGGGAAATACGCAGTATTTT.

This clonotype was recorded once. The chain links TRBV11-1 to TRBJ1-1, with no clear D. Per the germline V gene, CDR1 is SGHAT and CDR2 is FQDESV (reference sequence). V dropped 5 bases and J dropped 0 bases, with 10 bases sitting between them. The CDR3 is made up of 14 amino acids. The CDR3 coding sequence is TGTGCCAGCAGCCTAGACTCCTTGAACACTGAAGCTTTCTTT. Translating gives CASSLDSLNTEAFF.

This clonotype has more than one count but fewer than ten. This rearrangement joins TRBV7-3 to TRBJ2-7; 7 bases align to TRBD2. V lost 5 bases to trimming and J lost 5 bases; unmatched junction nucleotides: 6. Germline CDR1 and CDR2: SGHTA and FQGTGA. The CDR3 sequence is 13 residues long. Here the CDR3 DNA reads TGTGCCAGCAGCCCTGGGAGGGGAGACGAGCAGTACTTC. Amino acid sequence: CASSPGRGDEQYF.

V usage is TRBV12-3 or TRBV12-4 and J usage is TRBJ2-1; 7 nucleotides line up with TRBD1. This CDR3 region has 15 residues. The V gene end was trimmed by 7 bases and the J gene end by 3 bases; junction bases not matched to a gene: 9. The CDR3 loop is CASTYRDRSYNEQFF. CDR3 coding DNA: TGTGCCAGCACTTACCGGGACAGAAGCTACAATGAGCAGTTCTTC.

The chain is built from TRBV29-1 and TRBJ2-6; D is ambiguous. Germline CDR1 reads SQVTM; CDR2 reads ANQGSEA. The CDR3 runs 15 residues. The V end was cut by 3 bases, the J end by 0 bases, with 9 bases between. The CDR3 region has the DNA TGCAGCGTTGAGAACAGACACTCTGGGGCCAACGTCCTGACTTTC. Translated, it gives CSVENRHSGANVLTF.

The chain employs TRBV2 and TRBJ2-7; a possible D gene is TRBD2 (6 bases). Trimming pared 1 base from V and 2 bases from J, leaving 15 bases between. Germline lookup yields CDR1 SNHLY and CDR2 FYNNEI. This CDR3 contains 16 residues. CDR3 in DNA: TGTGCCAGCAGTGAAGAGTCGGGGGTGTGGGCCTACGAGCAGTACGTC. Translated: CASSEESGVWAYEQYV.

The rearrangement joins TRBV12-3 or TRBV12-4 to TRBJ2-2; D remains unclear. V lost 5 bases and J 2 bases, leaving 3 bases between the germline ends. This CDR3 has 12 residues. As DNA, the CDR3 is TGTGCCAGCAGTCCAAACACCGGGGAGCTGTTTTTT. It translates to CASSPNTGELFF.

This clonotype was observed once. J is TRBJ2-1 and V is TRBV30; D unclear. V lost 4 bases and J 4 bases, leaving 8 bases between the germline ends. This CDR3 has 12 residues. The germline V gene encodes CDR1 GTSNPN and CDR2 SVGIG (reference sequence). CDR3 sequence reads: CAWTSSYNEQFF. In DNA form, the CDR3 reads TGTGCCTGGACCTCGAGTTACAATGAGCAGTTCTTC.

V and J are TRBV5-1 and TRBJ2-7; D is ambiguous. Germline V gene sequence: CDR1 SGHRS, CDR2 YFSETQ. Between the trimmed V and J ends, which lost 0 bases and 7 bases, there was a span of 17 bases. CDR3 length equals 15 residues. CDR3 amino acids: CASSLGTGYYEEQYF. The CDR3 DNA follows: TGCGCCAGCAGCTTGGGGACGGGCTACTACGAGGAGCAGTACTTC.

The V call is TRBV12-3 or TRBV12-4, the J call TRBJ1-5; weak D call: TRBD1 (5 bases). With 6 bases removed from V and 2 bases from J, the gap between germline ends came to 11 bases. The CDR3 covers 14 residues. The CDR3 DNA follows: TGTGCCAGCAGGTCAGGGTGGGGCAATCAGCCCCAGCATTTT. Translation: CASRSGWGNQPQHF.

About this clonotype itself: The germline gene is not matched at one end of the junction; a read error may be the cause. This rearrangement joins TRBV3-1 to TRBJ2-3; D is ambiguous. In germline, CDR1 is LGHDT, CDR2 YNNKEL (reference sequence). CDR3 length: 11 residues. The CDR3, as DNA: TGTGCCAGCAGCCAAGGTACCCGGGTCCTTTTT. Translating it yields CASSQGTRVLF.

This chain connects TRBV20-1 to TRBJ2-1, with 11 bases fitting TRBD2. Trimming took 3 bases from V and 7 from J; bases not matched to a gene: 17. Germline CDR1 DFQATT, CDR2 SNEGSKA (reference sequence). This CDR3 region has 18 residues. CDR3 sequence reads: CSASNQMSSGGAGNEQFF. The CDR3 nucleotides are TGCAGTGCTAGTAATCAGATGAGTAGCGGGGGGGCTGGAAATGAGCAGTTCTTC.

The sample holds one count of this clonotype. The chain has TRBV24-1 and TRBJ2-7; 7 nucleotides agree with TRBD1. Germline V gene data show CDR1 as KGHDR and CDR2 as SFDVKD. The V and J ends lost 10 bases and 4 bases, in that order; junction bases with no gene match: 18. The CDR3 is made up of 16 amino acids. CDR3 sequence reads: CATNDLQGHWGYEQYV. The CDR3 nucleotides read TGTGCCACTAACGACTTACAGGGGCATTGGGGGTACGAGCAGTACGTC.

The V and J genes are TRBV27 and TRBJ2-1; 11 bases fit TRBD2. The ends lost 6 bases at V and 4 bases at J; junction bases unmatched: 5. The CDR3 loop spans 15 amino acids. The germline CDR1 and CDR2 sequences are MNHEY and SMNVEV (reference sequence). The CDR3 sequence: CASSPLAGGYNEQFF. The CDR3, as DNA: TGTGCCAGCAGCCCTCTAGCGGGGGGTTACAATGAGCAGTTCTTC.

The rearrangement links TRBV6-5 to TRBJ2-7; D is perhaps TRBD1 or TRBD2 (6 bases each). From germline, CDR1 is MNHEY and CDR2 SVGAGI. V was pared by 8 bases and J by 3 bases, with 14 bases between. The CDR3 has 13 residues. Here the CDR3 DNA reads TGTGCCAGCGGGGGGCCGCCTATCTACGAGCAGTACTTC. Encoded protein: CASGGPPIYEQYF.

As DNA, the CDR3 is TGTGCCAGCAGTGAATGGGACGGGGAACAGGGCTACGAGCAGTACGTC. Translation: CASSEWDGEQGYEQYV. The genes are TRBV2 and TRBJ2-7; tentatively, D is TRBD1 (6 bases). This CDR3 is built from 16 residues. Germline loops: CDR1 SNHLY, CDR2 FYNNEI. Trimming removed 2 bases from V and 3 bases from J, with 17 bases in between.

This chain uses TRBV2 with TRBJ1-5, with a possible D match to TRBD1 (5 bases). This CDR3 is built from 15 residues. Trimming removed 4 bases from V and 0 bases from J, with 10 bases in between. Germline CDR1 reads SNHLY; CDR2 reads FYNNEI. This chain's CDR3 is CASSAGYYSNQPQHF. CDR3 sequence (DNA): TGTGCCAGCAGTGCAGGGTACTATAGCAATCAGCCCCAGCATTTT.

The chain is built from TRBV27 and TRBJ1-2; 8 positions match TRBD1. With 5 bases clipped from V and 4 bases from J, the junction kept 12 bases outside the gene matches. CDR1 and CDR2 from the germline V gene are MNHEY and SMNVEV (reference sequence). The CDR3 has 16 residues. DNA for the CDR3: TGTGCCAGCAGTCCCTGGACAGGGACCTTCTCCTATGGCTACACCTTC. It yields the protein CASSPWTGTFSYGYTF.

The V and J genes are TRBV15 and TRBJ1-2, with TRBD1 identical over 7 bases. In germline, CDR1 is LNHNV, CDR2 YYDKDF (reference sequence). This CDR3 contains 16 residues. The ends lost 2 bases at V and 7 bases at J; junction bases unmatched: 13. CDR3 DNA sequence: TGTGCCACCAGCAGACGTAGGGACAGCTCGGGGGGTGGCTACACCTTC. It encodes CATSRRRDSSGGGYTF.

The V call is TRBV7-8, the J call TRBJ2-5; no firm D call. CDR3 length: 15 amino acids. V gave up 4 bases and J gave up 5 bases, with 17 bases separating them. Germline CDR1 is SGHVS and CDR2 is FQNEAQ. CDR3 sequence: CASSSAPGPQETQYF. In nucleotides, the CDR3 is TGTGCCAGCAGCTCCGCACCGGGCCCTCAGGAGACCCAGTACTTC.

The chain recombines TRBV5-1 with TRBJ2-1; 8 nucleotides line up with TRBD2. This CDR3 has 16 residues. Germline V gene data show CDR1 as SGHRS and CDR2 as YFSETQ. V lost 0 bases and J lost 1; bases outside the gene matches: 3. This CDR3 is CASSLGSGASYNEQFF. CDR3 bases: TGCGCCAGCAGCTTGGGTAGCGGGGCGTCCTACAATGAGCAGTTCTTC.

The chain uses TRBV14 and TRBJ1-1, with D possibly TRBD1 on 5 matching bases. The CDR3 consists of 14 residues. CDR1 and CDR2 (germline): SGHDN, FVKESK. Trimming removed 3 bases at V and 3 bases at J, with 11 bases between. The CDR3 coding sequence is TGTGCCAGCAGCCACCGGGGGGAACACACTGAAGCTTTCTTT. As protein: CASSHRGEHTEAFF.

The chain couples TRBV30 to TRBJ1-2; D not resolved. Per the germline V gene, CDR1 is GTSNPN and CDR2 is SVGIG (reference sequence). The CDR3 is 16 amino acids. The germline V and J ends were trimmed by 7 bases and 4 bases, with 25 bases remaining between them. CDR3 protein: CAFLGSVPPKSYGYTF. The DNA of the CDR3 is TGTGCCTTTTTGGGCAGCGTTCCTCCAAAATCCTATGGCTACACCTTC.

The chain recombines TRBV7-9 with TRBJ2-1; D gene unclear. This CDR3 has 13 amino acids. Germline-derived CDR1 and CDR2 are SEHNR and FQNEAQ (reference sequence). V gave up 0 bases and J gave up 6 bases, with 6 bases separating them. CDR3: CASSLAYANEQFF. CDR3 sequence (DNA): TGTGCCAGCAGCTTAGCGTATGCCAATGAGCAGTTCTTC.

The chain joins TRBV30 to TRBJ2-7, with D perhaps assigned TRBD1 or TRBD2 (7 bases each). The germline CDR1 and CDR2 sequences are GTSNPN and SVGIG (reference sequence). V lost 6 bases and J 3 bases, leaving 15 bases between the germline ends. This CDR3 is built from 13 residues. The CDR3 is CACIQGGSYEQYV. As DNA, the CDR3 is TGTGCCTGTATCCAGGGGGGGAGCTACGAGCAGTACGTC.

The CDR3 sequence: CAWTPIAGQLNYGYTF. CDR3 DNA: TGTGCCTGGACCCCGATAGCGGGACAGCTTAACTATGGCTACACCTTC. V is TRBV30 and J is TRBJ1-2; 7 nucleotides agree with TRBD1. Germline-derived CDR1 and CDR2 are GTSNPN and SVGIG (reference sequence). This CDR3 is built from 16 residues. V gave up 4 bases and J gave up 1 base; unmatched junction bases: 12.

The V and J genes are TRBV6-5 and TRBJ2-3, with D uncertain. CDR1 and CDR2 from the germline V gene are MNHEY and SVGAGI. Between the trimmed V and J ends, which lost 8 bases and 2 bases, there was a span of 11 bases. The CDR3 extends over 13 amino acids. The CDR3 loop is CASPEGFTDTQYF. In nucleotides, the CDR3 is TGTGCCAGCCCCGAAGGGTTCACAGATACGCAGTATTTT.

This chain links TRBV13 with TRBJ2-7; perhaps D is TRBD1 or TRBD2 (5 bases each). Trimming took off 5 bases at V and 3 bases at J, with 17 bases between the two ends. The CDR3 spans 15 residues. The germline V gene encodes CDR1 PRHDT and CDR2 FYEKMQ (reference sequence). CDR3 DNA: TGTGCCAGCAGCCATCCCGGAGGCGACAGCTACGAGCAGTACTTC. This encodes CASSHPGGDSYEQYF.

This clonotype was detected once. The V gene is TRBV9, the J gene TRBJ1-2; D uncertain. The CDR3 is 14 residues long. Trimming removed 0 bases at V and 5 bases at J, with 11 bases between. Per germline, CDR1 SGDLS and CDR2 YYNGEE. The CDR3 region is CASSVARSGYGYTF. The CDR3 DNA follows: TGTGCCAGCAGCGTAGCACGTTCGGGGTATGGCTACACCTTC.

This CDR3 reads CASSWTTTYEQYF. The CDR3 DNA follows: TGTGCCAGCAGCTGGACAACCACCTACGAGCAGTACTTC. V usage is TRBV27 and J usage is TRBJ2-7, with D possibly matching TRBD1 (5 bases). Deletions cut 6 bases from V and 2 bases from J, with 11 bases between. CDR1 is MNHEY and CDR2 is SMNVEV in the germline V gene (reference sequence). The CDR3 spans 13 residues.